This T cell receptor (beta chain) was sequenced in a study of identical twins. Study-wide findings and caveats: Beta clonotypes that were abundant in cord blood contained fewer insertions, a pattern absent from memory repertoires.

The junction had 12 bases not matched to a gene; V was cut back by 4 bases and J by 6 bases. Looked up from germline, CDR1 is MNHEY and CDR2 is SMNVEV (reference sequence). The CDR3 has 15 residues. Unique molecular identifiers were in the cDNA, with template-switch universal primer binding. TCRdb passed the 5' RACE reads through MiXCR, listing each CDR3 protein once. The table has some 590,000 distinct CDR3 sequences, approximately 9.6% seen once. This clonotype has a handful of counts. The antigen remains undetermined. The same sample was also used in a study of yellow fever vaccine responses in identical twins. From that paper: Twin vaccine T cell responses reportedly seemed partly convergent, partly personalized.

The source material was PBMCs. This clonotype was obtained from a woman between 18 and 29 years old in good health. This rearrangement joins TRBV27 to TRBJ2-7; 7 bases match TRBD2. CDR3 in amino acids: CASSSTSSVQGEQYF. CDR3 nucleotides: TGTGCCAGCAGTTCGACTAGCTCCGTTCAAGGCGAGCAGTACTTC.